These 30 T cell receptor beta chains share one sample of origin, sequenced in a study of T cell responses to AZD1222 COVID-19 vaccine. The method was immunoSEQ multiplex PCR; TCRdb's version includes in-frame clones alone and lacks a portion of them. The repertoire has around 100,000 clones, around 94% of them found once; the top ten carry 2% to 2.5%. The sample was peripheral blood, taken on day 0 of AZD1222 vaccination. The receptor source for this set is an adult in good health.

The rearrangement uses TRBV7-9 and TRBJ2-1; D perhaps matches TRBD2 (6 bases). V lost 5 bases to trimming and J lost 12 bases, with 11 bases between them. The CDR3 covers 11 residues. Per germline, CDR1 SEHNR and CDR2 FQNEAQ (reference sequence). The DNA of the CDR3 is TGTGCCAGCAGCCCCGCGGGGCCGCAGTTCTTC. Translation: CASSPAGPQFF.

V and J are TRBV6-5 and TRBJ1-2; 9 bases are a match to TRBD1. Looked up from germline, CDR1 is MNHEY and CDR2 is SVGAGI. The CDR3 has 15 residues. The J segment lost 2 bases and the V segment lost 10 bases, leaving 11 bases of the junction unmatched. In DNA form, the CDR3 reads TGTGCCACCCTTCCCGGGACAGGGATAAACTATGGCTACACCTTC. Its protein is CATLPGTGINYGYTF.

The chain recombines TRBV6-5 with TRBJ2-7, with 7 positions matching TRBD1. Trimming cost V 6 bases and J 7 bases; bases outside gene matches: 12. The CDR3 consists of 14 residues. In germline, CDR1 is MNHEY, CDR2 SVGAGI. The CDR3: CASRAGTGDGEQYF. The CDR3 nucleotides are TGTGCCAGCAGGGCTGGTACAGGGGATGGAGAGCAGTACTTC.

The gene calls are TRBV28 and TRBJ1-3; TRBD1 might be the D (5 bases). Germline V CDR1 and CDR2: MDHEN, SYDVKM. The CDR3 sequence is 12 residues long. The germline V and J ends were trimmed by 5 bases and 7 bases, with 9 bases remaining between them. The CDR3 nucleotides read TGTGCCAGCAGTACGGGGCAGAACACCATATATTTT. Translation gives CASSTGQNTIYF.

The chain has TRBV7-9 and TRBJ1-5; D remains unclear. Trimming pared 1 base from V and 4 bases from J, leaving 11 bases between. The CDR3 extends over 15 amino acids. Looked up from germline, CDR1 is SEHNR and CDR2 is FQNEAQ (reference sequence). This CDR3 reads CASSLGTAPNQPQHF. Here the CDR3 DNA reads TGTGCCAGCAGCTTAGGGACTGCCCCTAATCAGCCCCAGCATTTT.

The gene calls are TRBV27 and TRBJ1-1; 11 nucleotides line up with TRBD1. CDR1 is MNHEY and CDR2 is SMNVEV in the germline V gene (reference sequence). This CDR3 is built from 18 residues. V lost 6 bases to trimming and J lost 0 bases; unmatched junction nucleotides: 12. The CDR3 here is CASSRSFRDRGLNTEAFF. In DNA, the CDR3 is TGTGCCAGCAGCCGATCATTTAGGGACAGGGGGTTGAACACTGAAGCTTTCTTT.

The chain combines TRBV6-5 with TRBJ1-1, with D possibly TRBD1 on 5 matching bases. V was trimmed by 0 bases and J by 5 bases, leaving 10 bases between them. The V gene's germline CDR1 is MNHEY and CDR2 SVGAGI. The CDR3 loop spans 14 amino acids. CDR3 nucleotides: TGTGCCAGCAGTTACTCAGGGGTGGGTACTGAAGCTTTCTTT. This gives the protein CASSYSGVGTEAFF.

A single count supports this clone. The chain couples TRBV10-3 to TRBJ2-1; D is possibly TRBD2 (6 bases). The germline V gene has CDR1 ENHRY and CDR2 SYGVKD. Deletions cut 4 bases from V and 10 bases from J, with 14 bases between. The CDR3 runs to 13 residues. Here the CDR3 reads CAISATSEVEQFF. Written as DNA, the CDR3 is TGTGCCATCAGTGCGACTAGTGAGGTCGAGCAGTTCTTC.

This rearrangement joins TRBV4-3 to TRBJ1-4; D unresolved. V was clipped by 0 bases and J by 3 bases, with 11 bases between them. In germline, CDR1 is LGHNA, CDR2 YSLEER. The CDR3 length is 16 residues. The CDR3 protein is CASSQDRRQSNEKLFF. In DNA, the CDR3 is TGCGCCAGCAGCCAAGATCGCCGTCAGTCTAATGAAAAACTGTTTTTT.

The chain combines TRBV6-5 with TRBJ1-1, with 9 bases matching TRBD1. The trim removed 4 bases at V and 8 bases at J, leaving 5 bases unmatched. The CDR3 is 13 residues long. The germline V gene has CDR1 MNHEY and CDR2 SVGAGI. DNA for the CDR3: TGTGCCAGCAGTTTCATTACAGGGGGCGAAGCTTTCTTT. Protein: CASSFITGGEAFF.

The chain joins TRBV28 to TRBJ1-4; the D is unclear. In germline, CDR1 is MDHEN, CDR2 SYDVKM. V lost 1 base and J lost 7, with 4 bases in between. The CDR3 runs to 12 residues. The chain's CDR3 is CASSLLSEKLFF. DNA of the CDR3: TGTGCCAGCAGTTTATTATCTGAAAAACTGTTTTTT.

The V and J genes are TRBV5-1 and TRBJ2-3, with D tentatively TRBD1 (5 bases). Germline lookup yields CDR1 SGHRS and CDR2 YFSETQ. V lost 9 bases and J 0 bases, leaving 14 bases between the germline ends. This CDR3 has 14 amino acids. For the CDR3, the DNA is TGCGCCACCATGGACACTTCTAGCACAGATACGCAGTATTTT. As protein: CATMDTSSTDTQYF. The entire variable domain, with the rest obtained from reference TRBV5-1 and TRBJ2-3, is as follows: KAGVTQTPRYLIKTRGQQVTLSCSPISGHRSVSWYQQTPGQGLQFLFEYFSETQRNKGNFPGRFSGRQFSNSRSEMNVSTLELGDSALYLCATMDTSSTDTQYFGPGTRLTVL.

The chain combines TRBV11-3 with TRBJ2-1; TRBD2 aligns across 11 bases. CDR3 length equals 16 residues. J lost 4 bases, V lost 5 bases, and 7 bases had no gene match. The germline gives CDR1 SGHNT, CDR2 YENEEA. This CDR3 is CASSRGGTSGYNEQFF. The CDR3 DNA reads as TGTGCCAGCAGCCGAGGGGGGACTAGCGGTTACAATGAGCAGTTCTTC. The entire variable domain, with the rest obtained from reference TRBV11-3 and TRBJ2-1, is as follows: EAGVVQSPRYKIIEKKQPVAFWCNPISGHNTLYWYLQNLGQGPELLIRYENEEAVDDSQLPKDRFSAERLKGVDSTLKIQPAELGDSAVYLCASSRGGTSGYNEQFFGPGTRLTVL.

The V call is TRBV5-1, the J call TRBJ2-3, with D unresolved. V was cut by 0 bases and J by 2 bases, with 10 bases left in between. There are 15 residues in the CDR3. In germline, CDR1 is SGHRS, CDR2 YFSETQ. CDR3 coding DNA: TGCGCCAGCAGCTTGGGGCCGCTCCCCACAGATACGCAGTATTTT. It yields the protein CASSLGPLPTDTQYF.

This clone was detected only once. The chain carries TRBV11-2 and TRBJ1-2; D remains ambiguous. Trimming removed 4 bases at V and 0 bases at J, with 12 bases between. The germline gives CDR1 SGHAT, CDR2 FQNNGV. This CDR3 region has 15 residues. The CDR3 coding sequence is TGTGCCAGCAGCTCAGGAGGACCTACTAACTATGGCTACACCTTC. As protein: CASSSGGPTNYGYTF.

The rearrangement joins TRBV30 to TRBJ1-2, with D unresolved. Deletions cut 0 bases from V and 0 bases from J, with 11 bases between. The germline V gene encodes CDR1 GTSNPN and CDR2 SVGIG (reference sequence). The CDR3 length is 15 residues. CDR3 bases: TGTGCCTGGAGTGTACCCCGAGTTGCTAACTATGGCTACACCTTC. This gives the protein CAWSVPRVANYGYTF. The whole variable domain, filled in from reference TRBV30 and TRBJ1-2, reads SQTIHQWPATLVQPVGSPLSLECTVEGTSNPNLYWYRQAAGRGLQLLFYSVGIGQISSEVPQNLSASRPQDRQFILSSKKLLLSDSGFYLCAWSVPRVANYGYTFGSGTRLTVV.

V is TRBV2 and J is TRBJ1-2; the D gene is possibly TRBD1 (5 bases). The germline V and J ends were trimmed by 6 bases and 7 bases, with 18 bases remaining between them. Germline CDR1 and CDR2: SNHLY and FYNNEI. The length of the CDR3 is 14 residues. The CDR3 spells CASRPTLGQGGYTF. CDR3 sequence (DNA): TGTGCCAGCAGGCCTACTTTGGGGCAAGGTGGCTACACCTTC.

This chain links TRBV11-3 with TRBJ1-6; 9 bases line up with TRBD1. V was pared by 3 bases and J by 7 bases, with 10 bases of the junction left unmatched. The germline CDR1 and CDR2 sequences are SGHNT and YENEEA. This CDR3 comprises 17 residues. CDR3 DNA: TGTGCCAGCAGCTTTGAGACAGGACAGGGGAGAAATTCACCCCTCCACTTT. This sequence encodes CASSFETGQGRNSPLHF.

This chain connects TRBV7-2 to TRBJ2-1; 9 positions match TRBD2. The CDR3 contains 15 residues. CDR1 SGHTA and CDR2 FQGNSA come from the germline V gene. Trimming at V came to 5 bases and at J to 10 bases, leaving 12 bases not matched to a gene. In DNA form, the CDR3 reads TGTGCCAGCAGCCCGGGAGGCGGGGGGGCCCGGGAGCAGTTCTTC. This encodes CASSPGGGGAREQFF.

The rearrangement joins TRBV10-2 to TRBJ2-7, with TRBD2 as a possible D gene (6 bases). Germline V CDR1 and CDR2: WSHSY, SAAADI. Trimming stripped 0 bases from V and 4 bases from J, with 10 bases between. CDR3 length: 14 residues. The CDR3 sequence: CASSESASGYEQYF. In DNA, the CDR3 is TGCGCCAGCAGTGAGTCGGCCAGCGGGTACGAGCAGTACTTC.

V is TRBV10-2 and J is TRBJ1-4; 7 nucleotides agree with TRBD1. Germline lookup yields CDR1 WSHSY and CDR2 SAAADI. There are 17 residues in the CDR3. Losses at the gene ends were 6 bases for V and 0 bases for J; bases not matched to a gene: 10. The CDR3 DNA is TGCGCCAGCAGCGAGCCGGGACAGCTCTCAACTAATGAAAAACTGTTTTTT. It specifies CASSEPGQLSTNEKLFF.

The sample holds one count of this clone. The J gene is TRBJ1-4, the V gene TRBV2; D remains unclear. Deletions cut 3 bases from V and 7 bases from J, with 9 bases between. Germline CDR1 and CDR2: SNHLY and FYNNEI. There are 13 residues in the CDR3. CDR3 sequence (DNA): TGTGCCAGCAGTGAGGGTGGGATTGAAAAACTGTTTTTT. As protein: CASSEGGIEKLFF.

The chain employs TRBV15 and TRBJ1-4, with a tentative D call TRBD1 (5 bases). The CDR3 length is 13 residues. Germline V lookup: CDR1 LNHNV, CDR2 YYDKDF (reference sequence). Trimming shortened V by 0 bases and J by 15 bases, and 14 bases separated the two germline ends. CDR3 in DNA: TGTGCCACCAGCAGAGATCTTCAGGGTATGGTGTTTTTT. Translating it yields CATSRDLQGMVFF.

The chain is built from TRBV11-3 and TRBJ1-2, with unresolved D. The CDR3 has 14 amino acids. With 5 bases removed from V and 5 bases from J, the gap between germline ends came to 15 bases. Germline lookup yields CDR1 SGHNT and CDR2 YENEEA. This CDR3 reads CASSLRPGRYGYTF. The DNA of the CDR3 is TGTGCCAGCAGCCTGAGACCTGGAAGATATGGCTACACCTTC.

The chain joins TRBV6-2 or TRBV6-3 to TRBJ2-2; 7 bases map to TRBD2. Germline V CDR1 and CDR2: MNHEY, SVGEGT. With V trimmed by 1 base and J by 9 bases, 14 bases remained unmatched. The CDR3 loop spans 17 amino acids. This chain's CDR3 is CASSYYMTGTIGRELFF. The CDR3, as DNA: TGTGCCAGCAGTTACTACATGACCGGGACTATTGGCCGGGAGCTGTTTTTT.

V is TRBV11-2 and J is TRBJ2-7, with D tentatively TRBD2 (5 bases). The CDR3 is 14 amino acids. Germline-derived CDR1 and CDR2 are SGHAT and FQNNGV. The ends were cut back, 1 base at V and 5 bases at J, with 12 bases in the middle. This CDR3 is CASSLVVGADEQYF. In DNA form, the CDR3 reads TGTGCCAGCAGCTTAGTTGTGGGAGCCGACGAGCAGTACTTC.

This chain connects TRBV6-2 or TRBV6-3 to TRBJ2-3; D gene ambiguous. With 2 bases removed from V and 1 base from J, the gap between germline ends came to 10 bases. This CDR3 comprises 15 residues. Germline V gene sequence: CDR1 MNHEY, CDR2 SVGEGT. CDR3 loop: CASSYGTSGTDTQYF. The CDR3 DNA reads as TGTGCCAGCAGTTACGGCACCAGTGGCACAGATACGCAGTATTTT.

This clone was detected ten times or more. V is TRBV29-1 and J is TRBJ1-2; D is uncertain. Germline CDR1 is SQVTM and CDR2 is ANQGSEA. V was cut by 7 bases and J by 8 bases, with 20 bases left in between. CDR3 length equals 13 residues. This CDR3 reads CSAMDPLMGGYTF. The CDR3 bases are TGCAGCGCTATGGACCCTCTCATGGGCGGCTACACCTTC.

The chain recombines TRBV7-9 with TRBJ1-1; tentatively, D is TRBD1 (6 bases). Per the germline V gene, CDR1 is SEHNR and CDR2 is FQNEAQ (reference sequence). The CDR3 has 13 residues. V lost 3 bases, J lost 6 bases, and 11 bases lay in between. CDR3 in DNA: TGTGCCAGCAGCTTCCTACAGGGAGCTGAAGCTTTCTTT. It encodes CASSFLQGAEAFF.

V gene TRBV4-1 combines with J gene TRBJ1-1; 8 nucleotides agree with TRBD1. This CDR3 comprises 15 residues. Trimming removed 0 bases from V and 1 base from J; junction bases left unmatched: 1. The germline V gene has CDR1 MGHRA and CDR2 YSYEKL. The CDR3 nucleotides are TGCGCCAGCAGCCAAGATGGACAGGGGAACACTGAAGCTTTCTTT. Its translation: CASSQDGQGNTEAFF.